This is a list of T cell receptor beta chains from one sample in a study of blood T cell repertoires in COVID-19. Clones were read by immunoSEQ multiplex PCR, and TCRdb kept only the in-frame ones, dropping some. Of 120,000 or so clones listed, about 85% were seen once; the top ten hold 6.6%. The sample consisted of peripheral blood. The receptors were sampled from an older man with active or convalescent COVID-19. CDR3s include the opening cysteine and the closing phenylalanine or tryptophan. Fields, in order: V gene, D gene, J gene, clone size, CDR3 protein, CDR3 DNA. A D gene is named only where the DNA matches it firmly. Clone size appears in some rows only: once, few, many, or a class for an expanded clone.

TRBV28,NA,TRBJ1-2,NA,CASSWGANYGYTF,TGTGCCAGCAGTTGGGGAGCTAACTATGGCTACACCTTC
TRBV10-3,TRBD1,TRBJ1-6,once,CAISERTGAGSPLHF,TGTGCCATCAGTGAACGAACAGGGGCAGGTTCACCCCTCCACTTT
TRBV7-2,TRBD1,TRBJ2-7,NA,CASTGTDRYEQYF,TGTGCCAGCACCGGGACAGATCGCTACGAGCAGTACTTC
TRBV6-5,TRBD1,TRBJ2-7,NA,CASRRTGVTYEQYF,TGTGCCAGCAGAAGGACAGGGGTTACCTACGAGCAGTACTTC
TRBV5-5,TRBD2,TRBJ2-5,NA,CASSLELAGGRETQYF,TGTGCCAGCAGCTTGGAGCTAGCGGGGGGGAGGGAGACCCAGTACTTC
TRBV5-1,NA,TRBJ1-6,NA,CASSPSGRGNSPLHF,TGCGCCAGCAGCCCCTCCGGCAGGGGAAATTCACCCCTCCACTTT
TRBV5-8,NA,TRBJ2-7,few,CASTKRTGTPSYEQYF,TGTGCCAGCACCAAACGAACCGGGACACCCTCCTACGAGCAGTACTTC
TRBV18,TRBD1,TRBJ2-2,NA,CASSPPWTGGSPNTGELFF,TGTGCCAGCTCACCACCCTGGACAGGGGGTTCGCCGAACACCGGGGAGCTGTTTTTT
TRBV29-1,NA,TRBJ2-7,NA,CSGRGTSTYEQYF,TGCAGCGGTAGGGGTACCAGTACCTACGAGCAGTACTTC
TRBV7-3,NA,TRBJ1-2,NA,CASLYTREGYGYTF,TGTGCCAGCCTATATACGAGGGAGGGCTATGGCTACACCTTC
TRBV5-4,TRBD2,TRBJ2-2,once,CASSLGGGEGYTGELFF,TGTGCCAGCAGCTTGGGCGGGGGAGAGGGTTACACCGGGGAGCTGTTTTTT
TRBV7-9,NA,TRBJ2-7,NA,CASSPSLGLGSYEQYF,TGTGCCAGCAGTCCTAGTCTCGGACTGGGGTCCTACGAGCAGTACTTC
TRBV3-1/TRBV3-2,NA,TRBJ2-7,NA,CASSLGGEQYF,TGTGCCAGCAGCCTCGGGGGCGAGCAGTACTTC
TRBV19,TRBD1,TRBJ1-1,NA,CASSIGQGQGFFTEAFF,TGTGCCAGTAGTATAGGTCAGGGACAGGGCTTTTTCACTGAAGCTTTCTTT
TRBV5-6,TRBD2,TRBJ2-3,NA,CASSLVTSGWNTQYF,TGTGCCAGCAGCTTGGTCACTAGCGGGTGGAATACGCAGTATTTT
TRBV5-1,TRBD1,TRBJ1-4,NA,CASSLDGQGRYEKLFF,TGCGCCAGCAGCCTGGATGGACAGGGAAGGTATGAAAAACTGTTTTTT